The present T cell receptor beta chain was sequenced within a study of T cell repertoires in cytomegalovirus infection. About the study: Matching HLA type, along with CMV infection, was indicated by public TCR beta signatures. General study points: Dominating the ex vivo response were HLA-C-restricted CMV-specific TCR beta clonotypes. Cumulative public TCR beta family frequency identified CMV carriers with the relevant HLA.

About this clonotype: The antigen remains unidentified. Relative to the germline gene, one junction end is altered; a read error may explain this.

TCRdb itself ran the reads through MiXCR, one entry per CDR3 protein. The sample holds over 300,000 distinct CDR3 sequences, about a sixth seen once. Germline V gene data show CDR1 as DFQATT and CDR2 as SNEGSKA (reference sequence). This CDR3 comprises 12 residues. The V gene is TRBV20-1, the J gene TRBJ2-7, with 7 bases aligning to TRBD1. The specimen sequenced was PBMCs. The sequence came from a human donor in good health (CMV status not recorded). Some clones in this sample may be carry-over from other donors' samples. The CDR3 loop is CSAIPLQGPSIF. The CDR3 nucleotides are TGCAGTGCCATCCCCCTACAGGGGCCCTCAATCTTC.